This T cell receptor beta chain was retrieved from a study of blood T cells in healthy people across ages. Study context: Per two T cells, template switching captured roughly one barcoded beta molecule.

As for this clonotype: One end of the junction does not line up with germline, which may come from a read error.

For the second PCR, which ran for roughly 6 to 12 cycles, a sample-barcoded 5' primer and a J-beta primer mix were used. TCRdb processed the 5' RACE reads anew with MiXCR; each CDR3 protein has one entry. This table holds around 800,000 distinct CDR3 sequences, around half found once. Germline CDR1 ENHRY, CDR2 SYGVKD. CDR3 length equals 14 residues. The receptor was isolated from a man aged 80 or over in good health. Sequenced material: blood. The rearrangement links TRBV10-3 to TRBJ1-2; D gene unclear. The CDR3 region is CASSEGQKNYGYTF. CDR3 DNA sequence: TGTGCCAGCAGTGAAGGGCAGAAAAACTATGGCTACACCTTC.